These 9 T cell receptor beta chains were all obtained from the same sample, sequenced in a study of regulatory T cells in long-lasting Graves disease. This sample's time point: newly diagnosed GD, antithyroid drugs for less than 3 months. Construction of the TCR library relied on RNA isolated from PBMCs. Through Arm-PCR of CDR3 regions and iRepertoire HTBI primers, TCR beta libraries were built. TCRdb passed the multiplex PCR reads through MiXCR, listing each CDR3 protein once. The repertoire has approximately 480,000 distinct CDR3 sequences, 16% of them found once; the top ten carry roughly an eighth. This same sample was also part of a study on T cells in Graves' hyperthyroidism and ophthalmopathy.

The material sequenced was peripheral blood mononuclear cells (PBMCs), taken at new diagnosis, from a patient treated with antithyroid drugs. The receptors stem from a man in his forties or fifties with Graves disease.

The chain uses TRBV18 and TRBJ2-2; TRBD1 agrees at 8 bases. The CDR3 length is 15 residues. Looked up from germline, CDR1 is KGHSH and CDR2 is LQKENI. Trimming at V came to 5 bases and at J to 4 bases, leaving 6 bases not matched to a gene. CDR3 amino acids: CASSSRDRTTGELFF. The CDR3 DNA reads TGTGCCAGCTCATCCCGGGACAGGACCACCGGGGAGCTGTTTTTT.

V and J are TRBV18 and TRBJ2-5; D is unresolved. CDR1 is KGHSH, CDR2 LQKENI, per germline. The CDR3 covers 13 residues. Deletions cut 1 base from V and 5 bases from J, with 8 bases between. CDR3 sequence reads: CASSPQIEETQYF. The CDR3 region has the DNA TGTGCCAGCTCACCACAAATCGAGGAGACCCAGTACTTC.

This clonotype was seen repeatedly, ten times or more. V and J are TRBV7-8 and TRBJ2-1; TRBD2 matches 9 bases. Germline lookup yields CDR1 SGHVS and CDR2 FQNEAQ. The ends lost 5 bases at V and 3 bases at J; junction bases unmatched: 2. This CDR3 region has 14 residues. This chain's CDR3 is CASSGLAFYNEQFF. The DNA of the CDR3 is TGTGCCAGCAGCGGACTAGCGTTCTACAATGAGCAGTTCTTC.

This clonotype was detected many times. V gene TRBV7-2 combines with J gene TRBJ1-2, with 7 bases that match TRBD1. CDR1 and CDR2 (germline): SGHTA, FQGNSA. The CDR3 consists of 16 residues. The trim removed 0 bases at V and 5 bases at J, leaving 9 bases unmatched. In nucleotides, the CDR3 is TGTGCCAGCAGCTTAGCGCCCGGGACAGCCCATTATGGCTACACCTTC. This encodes CASSLAPGTAHYGYTF.

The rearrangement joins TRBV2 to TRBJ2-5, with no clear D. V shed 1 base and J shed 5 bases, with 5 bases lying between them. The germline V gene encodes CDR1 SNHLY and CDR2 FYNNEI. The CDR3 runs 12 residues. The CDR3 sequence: CASSEVYETQYF. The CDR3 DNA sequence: TGTGCCAGCAGTGAAGTGTACGAGACCCAGTACTTC.

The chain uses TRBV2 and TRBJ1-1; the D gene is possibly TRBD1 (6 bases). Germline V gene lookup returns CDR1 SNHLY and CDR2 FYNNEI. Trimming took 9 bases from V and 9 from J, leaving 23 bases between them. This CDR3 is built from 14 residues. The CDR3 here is CARGQFTDSDQAFF. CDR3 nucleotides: TGTGCCAGAGGACAGTTCACTGACTCCGACCAAGCTTTCTTT.

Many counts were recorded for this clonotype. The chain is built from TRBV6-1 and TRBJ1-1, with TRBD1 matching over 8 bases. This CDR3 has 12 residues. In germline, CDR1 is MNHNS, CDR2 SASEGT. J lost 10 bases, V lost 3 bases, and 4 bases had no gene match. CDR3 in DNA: TGTGCCAGCAGTGATGACAGGGGAATAGCTTTCTTT. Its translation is CASSDDRGIAFF.

CDR3 region: CSAFRLAGVGETQYF. The CDR3 DNA is TGCAGTGCCTTTCGACTAGCGGGAGTAGGAGAGACCCAGTACTTC. The chain is built from TRBV20-1 and TRBJ2-5, with 12 bases identical to TRBD2. Per germline, CDR1 DFQATT and CDR2 SNEGSKA (reference sequence). The CDR3 length is 15 residues. V lost 6 bases, J lost 4 bases, and 9 bases stayed unmatched.

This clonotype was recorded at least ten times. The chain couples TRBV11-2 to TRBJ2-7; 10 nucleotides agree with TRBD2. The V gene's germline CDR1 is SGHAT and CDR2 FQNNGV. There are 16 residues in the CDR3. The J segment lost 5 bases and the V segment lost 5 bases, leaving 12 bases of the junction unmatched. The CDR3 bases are TGTGCCAGCAGCCCCCGCCTGGCTAGCGGGAGCAACGAGCAGTACTTC. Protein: CASSPRLASGSNEQYF.